The 18 T cell receptor beta chains in this list originate from one sample, sequenced in a study of cytomegalovirus exposure and HLA in healthy donors. Repertoires were generated with immunoSEQ multiplex PCR, while TCRdb's copy carries only in-frame clones and drops some. The data contain more than 250,000 clones, around 91% of them singletons. Sample: PBMCs. Receptors originate from a young woman in good health and CMV-seronegative.

The V call is TRBV7-7, the J call TRBJ2-1; 14 bases align to TRBD2. CDR1 and CDR2 from the germline V gene are SSHAT and FNYEAQ (reference sequence). CDR3 length equals 15 residues. V shed 5 bases and J 6 bases; nucleotides not matched to a gene: 3. The CDR3 nucleotides read TGTGCCAGCAGCCCAGGACTAGCGGGAGGCAATGAGCAGTTCTTC. Its translation is CASSPGLAGGNEQFF.

The V gene is TRBV9, the J gene TRBJ2-7, with D maybe TRBD2 (5 bases). CDR3 length: 17 amino acids. The germline gives CDR1 SGDLS, CDR2 YYNGEE. V lost 0 bases and J 6 bases, leaving 22 bases between the germline ends. CDR3 protein: CASSVGVRTSPVGEQYF. In nucleotides, the CDR3 is TGTGCCAGCAGCGTAGGGGTACGGACTTCGCCGGTGGGCGAGCAGTACTTC. The whole variable domain, filled in from reference TRBV9 and TRBJ2-7, reads DSGVTQTPKHLITATGQRVTLRCSPRSGDLSVYWYQQSLDQGLQFLIQYYNGEERAKGNILERFSAQQFPDLHSELNLSSLELGDSALYFCASSVGVRTSPVGEQYFGPGTRLTVT.

J is TRBJ2-5 and V is TRBV7-8; 9 bases agree with TRBD2. The CDR3 spans 17 residues. The V gene end was trimmed by 7 bases and the J gene end by 3 bases; junction bases not matched to a gene: 15. CDR1 SGHVS and CDR2 FQNEAQ come from the germline V gene. This CDR3 reads CASIPWELAGPEETQYF. Written as DNA, the CDR3 is TGTGCCAGCATCCCGTGGGAACTAGCGGGTCCCGAAGAGACCCAGTACTTC.

This clone has just a few counts. The CDR3 sequence is CASRSANTGELFF. Here the CDR3 DNA reads TGTGCCAGCAGGTCCGCGAACACCGGGGAGCTGTTTTTT. J is TRBJ2-2 and V is TRBV6-5; the D is unclear. Trimming shortened V by 6 bases and J by 0 bases, and 5 bases separated the two germline ends. The CDR3 consists of 13 residues. Germline V gene sequence: CDR1 MNHEY, CDR2 SVGAGI.

The V gene is TRBV7-9, the J gene TRBJ2-7; 7 positions agree with TRBD2. There are 16 residues in the CDR3. The V gene's germline CDR1 is SEHNR and CDR2 FQNEAQ (reference sequence). V dropped 6 bases and J dropped 1; count of bases not matched to a gene: 12. CDR3 amino acids: CASSPAGRGVSYEQYF. The DNA for the CDR3 is TGTGCCAGCAGTCCAGCGGGACGGGGGGTGTCCTACGAGCAGTACTTC.

The chain employs TRBV6-5 and TRBJ2-1; TRBD2 might be the D (6 bases). Trimming shortened V by 7 bases and J by 7 bases, and 14 bases separated the two germline ends. The CDR3 length is 13 residues. CDR1 MNHEY and CDR2 SVGAGI come from the germline V gene. The CDR3 loop reads CASTRPGSNEQFF. The DNA of the CDR3 is TGTGCCAGCACTAGACCCGGGAGTAATGAGCAGTTCTTC.

The chain links TRBV27 to TRBJ2-7; 9 nucleotides line up with TRBD2. The CDR3 runs to 15 residues. J was trimmed by 4 bases and V by 4 bases; bases with no gene match: 8. Germline V CDR1 and CDR2: MNHEY, SMNVEV (reference sequence). In DNA form, the CDR3 reads TGTGCCAGCAGTTCCCCCGCGGGAGGGGTTTACGAGCAGTACTTC. Amino acids: CASSSPAGGVYEQYF.

The rearrangement uses TRBV28 and TRBJ1-3, with unresolved D. Trimming removed 6 bases at V and 3 bases at J, with 12 bases between. Looked up from germline, CDR1 is MDHEN and CDR2 is SYDVKM. CDR3 length: 14 amino acids. The CDR3, as DNA: TGTGCCAGCAGCCCCCAGAGTCGTGGAAACACCATATATTTT. This gives the protein CASSPQSRGNTIYF.

This rearrangement joins TRBV7-9 to TRBJ2-3; 9 bases line up with TRBD2. Germline-derived CDR1 and CDR2 are SEHNR and FQNEAQ (reference sequence). V lost 4 bases and J lost 4; bases outside the gene matches: 12. CDR3 size: 17 residues. The CDR3, as DNA: TGTGCCAGCAGCTCGACGCTTCTAGCGGGAATCTCAGATACGCAGTATTTT. This translates into CASSSTLLAGISDTQYF.

This chain links TRBV2 with TRBJ1-1; no clear D. The CDR3 contains 14 residues. Trimming left V 4 bases short and J 1 base short, with 10 bases between. The germline CDR1 and CDR2 sequences are SNHLY and FYNNEI. The CDR3 DNA reads as TGTGCCAGCAGTGTGGCACGGACGAACACTGAAGCTTTCTTT. Translation: CASSVARTNTEAFF.

This chain uses TRBV5-1 with TRBJ1-4, with TRBD1 as a possible D gene (6 bases). The germline V gene encodes CDR1 SGHRS and CDR2 YFSETQ. V dropped 0 bases and J dropped 6 bases, with 6 bases sitting between them. CDR3 length: 13 residues. In DNA form, the CDR3 reads TGCGCCAGCAGCTTGGGGACAGATGAAAAACTGTTTTTT. As protein: CASSLGTDEKLFF.

V is TRBV6-5 and J is TRBJ2-7; D not certain. The CDR3 spans 12 residues. The germline V gene has CDR1 MNHEY and CDR2 SVGAGI. V shed 0 bases and J shed 8 bases, with 8 bases lying between them. The CDR3 bases are TGTGCCAGCAGTTACTCCAGGAGTAAGCAGTACTTC. As protein: CASSYSRSKQYF.

The chain couples TRBV4-1 to TRBJ1-5; D gene unclear. In germline, CDR1 is MGHRA, CDR2 YSYEKL. This CDR3 contains 14 residues. The ends were cut back, 3 bases at V and 5 bases at J, with 11 bases in the middle. The CDR3 DNA is TGCGCCAGCAGCCAGGATTTCAGTGATCAGCCCCAGCATTTT. Protein sequence: CASSQDFSDQPQHF.

This clone came up once. The chain combines TRBV5-1 with TRBJ2-2; D is perhaps TRBD1 (5 bases). Trimming left V 2 bases short and J 1 base short, with 12 bases between. This CDR3 has 16 amino acids. Germline assignment: CDR1 SGHRS and CDR2 YFSETQ. CDR3 bases: TGCGCCAGCAGCTTCGACAGCTTAATGAACACCGGGGAGCTGTTTTTT. Translated: CASSFDSLMNTGELFF.

The V gene is TRBV28, the J gene TRBJ2-7; the match to TRBD2 covers 7 bases. With 6 bases clipped from V and 0 bases from J, the junction kept 2 bases outside the gene matches. CDR3 length equals 13 residues. The germline V gene has CDR1 MDHEN and CDR2 SYDVKM. The CDR3 loop reads CASRAGSSYEQYF. The CDR3 DNA is TGTGCCAGCAGAGCGGGATCCTCCTACGAGCAGTACTTC.

This clone was observed once. The genes are TRBV2 and TRBJ2-2; D call uncertain. V gave up 3 bases and J gave up 1 base, with 6 bases separating them. The length of the CDR3 is 14 residues. CDR1 is SNHLY, CDR2 FYNNEI, per germline. The CDR3 region is CASSDLMNTGELFF. As DNA, the CDR3 is TGTGCCAGCAGTGACCTAATGAACACCGGGGAGCTGTTTTTT. The entire variable domain, with the rest obtained from reference TRBV2 and TRBJ2-2, is as follows: EPEVTQTPSHQVTQMGQEVILRCVPISNHLYFYWYRQILGQKVEFLVSFYNNEISEKSEIFDDQFSVERPDGSNFTLKIRSTKLEDSAMYFCASSDLMNTGELFFGEGSRLTVL.

The J gene is TRBJ1-3, the V gene TRBV7-2; tentative D call: TRBD1 (6 bases). The CDR3 totals 13 residues. The V and J ends lost 5 bases and 3 bases respectively, with 8 bases between them. Per germline, CDR1 SGHTA and CDR2 FQGNSA. In DNA form, the CDR3 reads TGTGCCAGCAGCACAGGGATTGGAAACACCATATATTTT. Amino acids: CASSTGIGNTIYF. Full variable domain (missing parts from reference TRBV7-2 and TRBJ1-3): GAGVSQSPSNKVTEKGKDVELRCDPISGHTALYWYRQSLGQGLEFLIYFQGNSAPDKSGLPSDRFSAERTGGSVSTLTIQRTQQEDSAVYLCASSTGIGNTIYFGEGSWLTVV.

The CDR3 sequence: CASSLDVSSYNEQFF. The CDR3 coding sequence is TGTGCCAGCAGCTTAGACGTAAGCTCCTACAATGAGCAGTTCTTC. The genes are TRBV11-3 and TRBJ2-1; D is uncertain. This CDR3 spans 15 amino acids. Deletions cut 0 bases from V and 0 bases from J, with 6 bases between. The germline gives CDR1 SGHNT, CDR2 YENEEA. Looking up the rest from reference TRBV11-3 and TRBJ2-1 gives the full variable domain: EAGVVQSPRYKIIEKKQPVAFWCNPISGHNTLYWYLQNLGQGPELLIRYENEEAVDDSQLPKDRFSAERLKGVDSTLKIQPAELGDSAVYLCASSLDVSSYNEQFFGPGTRLTVL.